This T cell receptor (beta chain) emerged from a study of read filtering for tumor transcriptome and immune sequencing. Germline assignment: CDR1 LGHDT and CDR2 YNNKEL (reference sequence). This CDR3 is built from 15 residues. The V gene end was trimmed by 6 bases and the J gene end by 0 bases; junction bases not matched to a gene: 3. The library was built from 400 ng RNA with molecular barcoded adaptors for alpha/delta and beta/gamma chains. TCRdb reprocessed the reads via MiXCR and lists one record per CDR3 protein. The sample includes about 46,000 distinct CDR3 sequences, 15% to 20% of them seen just once.

The receptor was isolated from a donor aged 40 or older with multiple myeloma. Sequencing was performed on a population of CD138-negative cells sorted from bone marrow. This chain connects TRBV3-1 to TRBJ2-5; 11 positions agree with TRBD2. The CDR3 sequence is CASRRLAGNQETQYF. In DNA, the CDR3 is TGTGCCAGCAGGCGACTAGCGGGGAACCAAGAGACCCAGTACTTC.